The present T cell receptor (beta chain) was sequenced within a study of T cells in Graves' hyperthyroidism and ophthalmopathy. There were TCR beta CDR3 regions amplified from RNA transcripts. Researchers ran a first-round RT-PCR on the TCR CDR3 using the HTBI primer set. TCRdb independently ran MiXCR on the multiplex PCR reads; one entry per CDR3 protein. The sample lists some 300,000 distinct CDR3 sequences, about 14% occurring once. The sample taken for sequencing was blood. The clonotype comes from a young woman with Graves' hyperthyroidism that later progressed to Graves' ophthalmopathy.

The CDR3 region has the DNA TGTGCCAGCAGCCGGGACGGGTACACCGGGGAGCTGTTTTTT. As protein: CASSRDGYTGELFF. The V call is TRBV7-2, the J call TRBJ2-2, with D tentatively TRBD1 or TRBD2 (5 bases each). Deletions cut 5 bases from V and 3 bases from J, with 10 bases between. CDR3 length: 14 residues. Germline V gene sequence: CDR1 SGHTA, CDR2 FQGNSA.